The entry below describes one T cell receptor (beta chain). Its cognate antigen is unknown. These data originate in a study of Ad26.COV2.S vaccination and SARS-CoV-2 variants. The wider study: Donor joined the COV1001 Ad26.COV2.S trial arm. Study results and caveats: A substantial breadth of spike-specific CD8+ and CD4+ T cell responses after vaccination has been reported. People given the vaccine had a wider spike-specific TCR breadth than placebo recipients did.

Sequenced by immunoSEQ multiplex PCR; TCRdb stores in-frame clones only, minus some. The repertoire holds hundreds of thousands of clones, around 86% seen once, with roughly 3.2% in the top ten. Treatment: about 20 received Ad26.COV2.S at low or high dose, single or two shots; several received placebo; per-sample allocation not given. It was on day 63 after the first vaccine or placebo injection that samples were taken. The sample came from a Boston adult aged 18-55 years. V was pared by 1 base and J by 4 bases, with 14 bases between. Germline V CDR1 and CDR2: SGDLS, YYNGEE. This CDR3 has 15 residues.

This sequence joins TRBV9 and TRBJ1-2; weak D call: TRBD1 (6 bases). This receptor was identified in a person between 18 and 59 years old who received the Ad26.COV2.S COVID-19 vaccine or a placebo. Sequencing used peripheral blood, obtained in a trial of Ad26.COV2.S vaccine versus placebo. CDR3 sequence: CASSVSQGFSYGYTF. CDR3 bases: TGTGCCAGCAGCGTATCACAGGGATTCTCCTATGGCTACACCTTC.